A single sample gave rise to the 31 T cell receptor beta chains below, sequenced in a study of shared clonotypes between healthy human individuals. The repertoire was sequenced with immunoSEQ multiplex PCR; TCRdb's copy has only in-frame clones and lacks some. The top ten hold 34% of the sample, which has approximately 640,000 clones, 90% seen once. Input material: memory CD8+ T cells from PBMCs. Described subset: CD45RO+ cells pooled with CCR7-negative TemRA cells. The receptors were gathered from a man younger than 35 in good health. Some clones in this sample may be carry-over from other donors' samples.

The rearrangement joins TRBV28 to TRBJ1-5; TRBD1 matches at 7 bases. Looked up from germline, CDR1 is MDHEN and CDR2 is SYDVKM. The CDR3 runs to 16 residues. After removal of 5 bases from V and 7 bases from J, the junction contained 14 bases not matched to a gene. The CDR3 protein is CASSPLDRASGQPQHF. In DNA form, the CDR3 reads TGTGCCAGCAGTCCCCTCGACAGGGCATCGGGCCAGCCCCAGCATTTT.

V gene TRBV27 combines with J gene TRBJ1-6; D unclear. V lost 3 bases to trimming and J lost 4 bases, with 4 bases between them. This CDR3 is built from 13 residues. Germline CDR1 and CDR2: MNHEY and SMNVEV (reference sequence). The chain's CDR3 is CASSLGYNSPLHF. The DNA for the CDR3 is TGTGCCAGCAGTTTGGGTTATAATTCACCCCTCCACTTT.

The chain carries TRBV9 and TRBJ2-3; TRBD2 matches at 8 bases. Germline-derived CDR1 and CDR2 are SGDLS and YYNGEE. The CDR3 has 18 amino acids. J lost 4 bases, V lost 0 bases, and 13 bases had no gene match. In DNA, the CDR3 is TGTGCCAGCAGCGTAGCAACTAGCGGAGCGAGTCCGTCAGATACGCAGTATTTT. It codes for CASSVATSGASPSDTQYF.

This chain links TRBV11-2 with TRBJ1-2; 11 nucleotides align to TRBD1. The CDR3 loop spans 15 amino acids. J gave up 4 bases and V 5 bases, and 6 bases lay outside the gene matches. Germline loops: CDR1 SGHAT, CDR2 FQNNGV. The CDR3 loop is CASSVDRGQGYGYTF. The CDR3 DNA sequence: TGTGCCAGCAGCGTGGACAGGGGGCAGGGCTATGGCTACACCTTC.

The chain recombines TRBV18 with TRBJ2-2; TRBD1 might be the D (6 bases). V gave up 3 bases and J gave up 4 bases, with 9 bases separating them. Germline CDR1 and CDR2: KGHSH and LQKENI. The CDR3 is made up of 14 amino acids. The CDR3: CASSPWTATGELFF. For the CDR3, the DNA is TGTGCCAGCTCACCCTGGACAGCCACCGGGGAGCTGTTTTTT.

The CDR3: CASSYYGDGYTF. The CDR3 coding sequence is TGTGCCAGCAGTTACTATGGGGATGGCTACACCTTC. This chain joins TRBV6-5 and TRBJ1-2; D is unclear. With 1 base removed from V and 6 bases from J, the gap between germline ends came to 6 bases. The germline CDR1 and CDR2 sequences are MNHEY and SVGAGI. This CDR3 is built from 12 residues.

Notes on this clone: Other DNA sequences in the same sample also yield this CDR3. The chain combines TRBV6-5 with TRBJ2-7; 8 bases are a match to TRBD2. The CDR3 has 12 amino acids. The J segment lost 6 bases and the V segment lost 6 bases, leaving 4 bases of the junction unmatched. The germline gives CDR1 MNHEY, CDR2 SVGAGI. The CDR3 bases are TGTGCCAGCAGCCCGGGGGGGGGCGAGCAGTACTTC. This sequence encodes CASSPGGGEQYF.

This chain uses TRBV28 with TRBJ1-5; 7 nucleotides match TRBD1. Germline V gene sequence: CDR1 MDHEN, CDR2 SYDVKM. The CDR3 runs to 15 residues. Trimming took 5 bases from V and 9 from J; bases not matched to a gene: 13. The CDR3 region is CASSPRQGLRGPQHF. The CDR3 nucleotides read TGTGCCAGCAGTCCCCGACAGGGTCTCCGTGGGCCCCAGCATTTT.

A few counts support this clone. The chain has TRBV7-3 and TRBJ2-7, with 7 bases lining up with TRBD2. The CDR3 contains 14 residues. V gave up 5 bases and J gave up 6 bases; unmatched junction bases: 10. Germline V CDR1 and CDR2: SGHTA, FQGTGA. The DNA for the CDR3 is TGTGCCAGCAGCCCCGAGGGCGGGAGCCCCGAGCAGTACTTC. It encodes CASSPEGGSPEQYF.

J is TRBJ1-5 and V is TRBV5-1, with D tentatively TRBD1 (5 bases). V shed 3 bases and J shed 6 bases, with 10 bases lying between them. This CDR3 contains 13 residues. Germline V gene sequence: CDR1 SGHRS, CDR2 YFSETQ. CDR3 bases: TGCGCCAGCAGCTCGATTCAGGGTCAGCCCCAGCATTTT. Translated: CASSSIQGQPQHF.

This chain connects TRBV28 to TRBJ2-7; 13 bases are a match to TRBD2. Trimming took 1 base from V and 4 from J; bases not matched to a gene: 4. The length of the CDR3 is 16 residues. Germline V gene sequence: CDR1 MDHEN, CDR2 SYDVKM. The CDR3 coding sequence is TGTGCCAGCAGTTTATCGGAGACTAGCGGGAGGTACGAGCAGTACTTC. Its protein is CASSLSETSGRYEQYF.

This clone occurred a few times. V usage is TRBV6-4 and J usage is TRBJ1-1; TRBD1 matches 9 bases. CDR1 and CDR2 from the germline V gene are MRHNA and SNTAGT. This CDR3 is built from 13 residues. V shed 6 bases, J shed 5 bases, and the junction held 4 bases outside the gene matches. Here the CDR3 DNA reads TGTGCCAGCAGGAGGACAGGGGAAACTGAAGCTTTCTTT. This gives the protein CASRRTGETEAFF.

The chain joins TRBV2 to TRBJ1-2, with a weak D call TRBD1 (6 bases). The length of the CDR3 is 13 residues. Germline V gives CDR1 SNHLY, CDR2 FYNNEI. V dropped 6 bases and J dropped 3 bases, with 11 bases sitting between them. The CDR3 sequence: CASRGTTYYGYTF. CDR3 nucleotide sequence: TGTGCCAGCAGAGGGACAACCTACTATGGCTACACCTTC.

In its sample, this clone was seen a few times. V gene TRBV9 combines with J gene TRBJ1-1, with D uncertain. The germline V and J ends were trimmed by 5 bases and 0 bases, with 8 bases remaining between them. This CDR3 has 13 amino acids. Germline loops: CDR1 SGDLS, CDR2 YYNGEE. The CDR3 is CASRPPVNTEAFF. The CDR3 nucleotides read TGTGCCAGCAGACCTCCGGTGAACACTGAAGCTTTCTTT.

The rearrangement joins TRBV19 to TRBJ1-1, with TRBD1 matching 7 bases. Germline CDR1 LNHDA, CDR2 SQIVND (reference sequence). V was clipped by 7 bases and J by 4 bases; unmatched bases: 12. This CDR3 is 15 amino acids long. The CDR3 is CASINGQATGTEAFF. DNA for the CDR3: TGTGCCAGTATTAATGGACAGGCGACGGGCACTGAAGCTTTCTTT.

V and J are TRBV14 and TRBJ1-2, with 7 bases fitting TRBD1. Germline lookup yields CDR1 SGHDN and CDR2 FVKESK. J was trimmed by 8 bases and V by 4 bases; bases with no gene match: 13. The CDR3 contains 15 residues. CDR3 loop: CASSPDRALETGYTF. The CDR3 coding sequence is TGTGCCAGCAGCCCCGACAGGGCCCTCGAGACCGGCTACACCTTC.

The chain uses TRBV28 and TRBJ1-4; D is unresolved. Germline CDR1 is MDHEN and CDR2 is SYDVKM. Trimming removed 5 bases at V and 3 bases at J, with 10 bases between. The CDR3 length is 14 residues. Here the CDR3 DNA reads TGTGCCAGCAGTCTCACCCGGGCTAATGAAAAACTGTTTTTT. This translates into CASSLTRANEKLFF.

The chain combines TRBV5-1 with TRBJ1-2; D perhaps matches TRBD1 (6 bases). CDR1 is SGHRS and CDR2 is YFSETQ in the germline V gene. CDR3 length: 15 amino acids. V lost 7 bases and J lost 0, with 16 bases in between. Here the CDR3 reads CASGPRDTANYGYTF. In DNA, the CDR3 is TGCGCCAGCGGGCCCCGGGACACTGCTAACTATGGCTACACCTTC.

This clone was recorded a few times. The chain combines TRBV2 with TRBJ1-2, with D possibly matching TRBD1 (5 bases). V lost 11 bases and J 4 bases, leaving 17 bases between the germline ends. This CDR3 comprises 13 residues. Germline CDR1 SNHLY, CDR2 FYNNEI. The CDR3, as DNA: TGTGCCGGGAGGGACTCAGCCGTCTATGGCTACACCTTC. It specifies CAGRDSAVYGYTF.

This chain uses TRBV10-3 with TRBJ1-1; D unresolved. Germline CDR1 reads ENHRY; CDR2 reads SYGVKD. The CDR3 runs 12 residues. The V and J ends lost 6 bases and 6 bases respectively, with 11 bases between them. CDR3 loop: CAISDDGAEAFF. The CDR3 region has the DNA TGTGCCATCAGCGACGACGGAGCTGAAGCTTTCTTT.

This chain links TRBV6-5 with TRBJ2-7; 7 bases agree with TRBD2. Germline V CDR1 and CDR2: MNHEY, SVGAGI. V trimming: 6 bases; J trimming: 7 bases; junction bases outside the gene matches: 15. This CDR3 is 15 amino acids long. For the CDR3, the DNA is TGTGCCAGCAGCACCCGACTAGCCCCAGAATGGGAGCAGTACTTC. It is translated as CASSTRLAPEWEQYF.

The J gene is TRBJ2-2, the V gene TRBV19; D perhaps matches TRBD1 (5 bases). The CDR3 is 13 residues long. Trimming took 10 bases from V and 7 from J, leaving 16 bases between them. Looked up from germline, CDR1 is LNHDA and CDR2 is SQIVND (reference sequence). CDR3 amino acids: CATNPNQGGELFF. The CDR3 coding sequence is TGTGCCACTAACCCCAACCAGGGCGGGGAGCTGTTTTTT.

This chain connects TRBV7-2 to TRBJ2-2; D could derive from TRBD1 or TRBD2 (6 bases each). V was pared by 1 base and J by 3 bases, with 18 bases between. The CDR3 contains 18 residues. In germline, CDR1 is SGHTA, CDR2 FQGNSA. As DNA, the CDR3 is TGTGCCAGCAGCTTAGTCCCCACAAGGGGGGCCTACACCGGGGAGCTGTTTTTT. Residues: CASSLVPTRGAYTGELFF.

The V gene is TRBV4-1, the J gene TRBJ2-7, with D hard to call. V shed 2 bases and J shed 3 bases, with 14 bases lying between them. The CDR3 sequence is 15 residues long. The germline V gene has CDR1 MGHRA and CDR2 YSYEKL. DNA for the CDR3: TGCGCCAGCAGCCAACCATCCGAAAGGGTCTACGAGCAGTACTTC. This gives the protein CASSQPSERVYEQYF.

This chain connects TRBV7-6 to TRBJ2-1, with TRBD2 matching 13 bases. V dropped 5 bases and J dropped 0; count of bases not matched to a gene: 16. Germline V gene lookup returns CDR1 SGHVS and CDR2 FNYEAQ. The CDR3 totals 21 residues. CDR3 DNA sequence: TGTGCCAGCAGCCTCACGTGGGGGGGGACTAGCGGGATCAGCTCCTACAATGAGCAGTTCTTC. Protein: CASSLTWGGTSGISSYNEQFF.

The genes are TRBV10-1 and TRBJ1-1, with D hard to call. Between the trimmed V and J ends, which lost 6 bases and 4 bases, there was a span of 12 bases. In germline, CDR1 is WNHNN, CDR2 SYGVQD (reference sequence). There are 13 residues in the CDR3. The CDR3 nucleotides are TGCGCCAGCAGCCACGGCGGTATCACTGAAGCTTTCTTT. Protein product: CASSHGGITEAFF.

The genes are TRBV10-1 and TRBJ2-5, with D unresolved. With 0 bases removed from V and 0 bases from J, the gap between germline ends came to 2 bases. Germline V lookup: CDR1 WNHNN, CDR2 SYGVQD (reference sequence). The CDR3 consists of 13 residues. CDR3 region: CASSESYQETQYF. CDR3 DNA sequence: TGCGCCAGCAGTGAGTCGTACCAAGAGACCCAGTACTTC.

V gene TRBV29-1 combines with J gene TRBJ1-3, with D possibly matching TRBD1 (6 bases). This CDR3 comprises 14 residues. V gave up 5 bases and J gave up 3 bases, with 14 bases separating them. Germline V lookup: CDR1 SQVTM, CDR2 ANQGSEA. The CDR3, as DNA: TGCAGCGTTCTCGGGGGGGCGGGTGGAAACACCATATATTTT. Encoded protein: CSVLGGAGGNTIYF.

V is TRBV7-9 and J is TRBJ2-5, with a possible D match to TRBD1 (5 bases). The J call may not be correct, given that the DNA end is closer to TRBJ2-7. Germline V lookup: CDR1 SEHNR, CDR2 FQNEAQ (reference sequence). This CDR3 has 12 residues. The CDR3 bases are TGTGCCAGCAGCTCCAGGGCATACGAGCAGTACTTC. It specifies CASSSRAYEQYF.

The table lists this clone with a few counts. The V and J genes are TRBV27 and TRBJ1-1; maybe TRBD1 (5 bases). The CDR3 length is 13 residues. Trimming shortened V by 5 bases and J by 5 bases, and 12 bases separated the two germline ends. Germline V CDR1 and CDR2: MNHEY, SMNVEV (reference sequence). For the CDR3, the DNA is TGTGCCAGCAGTGGTAGGGGCTTGACTGAAGCTTTCTTT. It translates to CASSGRGLTEAFF.

This clone occurred once. The rearrangement joins TRBV7-2 to TRBJ1-2, with 8 bases that match TRBD1. This CDR3 region has 16 residues. Unmatched junction bases numbered 12, after V lost 6 bases and J lost 3 bases. Germline-derived CDR1 and CDR2 are SGHTA and FQGNSA. The CDR3 loop is CASSHPTGALDYGYTF. For the CDR3, the DNA is TGTGCCAGCAGTCATCCGACAGGGGCCCTAGACTATGGCTACACCTTC.